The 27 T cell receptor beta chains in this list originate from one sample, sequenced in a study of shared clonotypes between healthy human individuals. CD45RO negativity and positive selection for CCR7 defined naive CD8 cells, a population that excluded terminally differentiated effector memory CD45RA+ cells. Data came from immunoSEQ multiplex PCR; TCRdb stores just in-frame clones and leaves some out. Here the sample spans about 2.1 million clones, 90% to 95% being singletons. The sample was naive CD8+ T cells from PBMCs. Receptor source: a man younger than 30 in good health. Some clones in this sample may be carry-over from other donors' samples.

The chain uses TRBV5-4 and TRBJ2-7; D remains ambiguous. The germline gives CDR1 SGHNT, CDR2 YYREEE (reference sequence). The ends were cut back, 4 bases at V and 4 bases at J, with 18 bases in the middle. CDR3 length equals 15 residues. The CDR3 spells CASSPYLSETYEQYF. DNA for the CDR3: TGTGCCAGCAGCCCATACCTCTCGGAGACTTACGAGCAGTACTTC. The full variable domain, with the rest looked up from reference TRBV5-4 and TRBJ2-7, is ETGVTQSPTHLIKTRGQQVTLRCSSQSGHNTVSWYQQALGQGPQFIFQYYREEENGRGNFPPRFSGLQFPNYSSELNVNALELDDSALYLCASSPYLSETYEQYFGPGTRLTVT.

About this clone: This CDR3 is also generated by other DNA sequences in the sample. As DNA, the CDR3 is TGTGCCAGCAGTTTAAGAGGCACCGGGGAGCTGTTTTTT. Translated, it gives CASSLRGTGELFF. The V gene is TRBV28, the J gene TRBJ2-2; D is unresolved. Germline values: CDR1 MDHEN, CDR2 SYDVKM. Trimming pared 2 bases from V and 4 bases from J, leaving 5 bases between. This CDR3 has 13 amino acids.

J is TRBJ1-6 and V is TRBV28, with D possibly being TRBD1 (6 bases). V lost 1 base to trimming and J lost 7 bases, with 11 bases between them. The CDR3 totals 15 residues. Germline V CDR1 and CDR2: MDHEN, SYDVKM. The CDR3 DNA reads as TGTGCCAGCAGTTTATATAGGGGGAGCAATTCACCCCTCCACTTT. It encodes CASSLYRGSNSPLHF. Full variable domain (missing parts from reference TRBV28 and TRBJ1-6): DVKVTQSSRYLVKRTGEKVFLECVQDMDHENMFWYRQDPGLGLRLIYFSYDVKMKEKGDIPEGYSVSREKKERFSLILESASTNQTSMYLCASSLYRGSNSPLHFGNGTRLTVT.

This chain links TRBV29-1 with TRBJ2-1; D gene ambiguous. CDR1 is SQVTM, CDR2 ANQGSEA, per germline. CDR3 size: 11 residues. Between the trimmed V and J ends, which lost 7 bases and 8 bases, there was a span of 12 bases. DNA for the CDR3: TGCAGCGCTCAACAAAGGGATGAGCAGTTCTTC. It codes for CSAQQRDEQFF.

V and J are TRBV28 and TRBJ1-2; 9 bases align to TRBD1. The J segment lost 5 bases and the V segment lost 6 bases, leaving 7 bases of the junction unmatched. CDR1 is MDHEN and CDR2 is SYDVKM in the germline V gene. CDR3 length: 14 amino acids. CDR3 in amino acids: CASRAGTGLYGYTF. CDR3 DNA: TGTGCCAGCAGGGCCGGGACAGGGCTATATGGCTACACCTTC.

The CDR3 DNA sequence: TGTGCCAGCTCACCACCGAAGGGACTAGCGGGAGATACGCAGTATTTT. It is translated as CASSPPKGLAGDTQYF. The chain uses TRBV18 and TRBJ2-3, with 12 bases that match TRBD2. This CDR3 has 16 residues. With V trimmed by 0 bases and J by 5 bases, 3 bases remained unmatched. CDR1 is KGHSH, CDR2 LQKENI, per germline.

The CDR3 coding sequence is TGTGCCCCCTTCGCAGAGCGGGTTGAGACCGCAGATACGCAGTATTTT. It yields the protein CAPFAERVETADTQYF. V and J are TRBV6-4 and TRBJ2-3; possibly TRBD2 for D (6 bases). Trimming pared 11 bases from V and 4 bases from J, leaving 25 bases between. CDR3 length: 16 amino acids. Germline assignment: CDR1 MRHNA and CDR2 SNTAGT.

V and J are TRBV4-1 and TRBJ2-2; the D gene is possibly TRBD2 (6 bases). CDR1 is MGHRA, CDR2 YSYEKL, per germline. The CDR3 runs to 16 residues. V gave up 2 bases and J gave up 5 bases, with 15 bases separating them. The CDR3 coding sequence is TGCGCCAGCAGCCAAAGCCGGCGGGATAGGACCGGGGAGCTGTTTTTT. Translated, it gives CASSQSRRDRTGELFF.

In DNA form, the CDR3 reads TGTGCCAGCAGCTTAGGACAGGTCTACAATGAGCAGTTCTTC. Translation gives CASSLGQVYNEQFF. V usage is TRBV7-2 and J usage is TRBJ2-1, with a possible D match to TRBD1 (6 bases). This CDR3 region has 14 residues. Germline CDR1 reads SGHTA; CDR2 reads FQGNSA. Trimming shortened V by 1 base and J by 3 bases, and 7 bases separated the two germline ends.

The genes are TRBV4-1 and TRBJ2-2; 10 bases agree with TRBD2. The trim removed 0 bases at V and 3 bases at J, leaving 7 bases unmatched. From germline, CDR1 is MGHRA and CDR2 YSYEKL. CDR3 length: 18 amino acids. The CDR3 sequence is CASSQDLASGSDTGELFF. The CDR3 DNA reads TGCGCCAGCAGCCAAGATCTGGCTAGCGGGAGCGACACCGGGGAGCTGTTTTTT.

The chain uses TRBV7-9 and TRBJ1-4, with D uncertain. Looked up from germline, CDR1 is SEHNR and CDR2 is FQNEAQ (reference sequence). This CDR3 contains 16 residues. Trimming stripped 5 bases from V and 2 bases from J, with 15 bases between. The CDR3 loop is CASSHDSIPTNEKLFF. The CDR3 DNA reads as TGTGCCAGCAGCCACGACTCGATACCCACTAATGAAAAACTGTTTTTT.

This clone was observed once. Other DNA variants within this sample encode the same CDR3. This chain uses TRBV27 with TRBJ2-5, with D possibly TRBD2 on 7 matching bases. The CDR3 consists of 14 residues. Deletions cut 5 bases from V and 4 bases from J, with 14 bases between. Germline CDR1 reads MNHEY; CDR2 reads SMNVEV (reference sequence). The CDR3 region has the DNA TGTGCCAGCAGTCTGTGGGGGGGCCGAGAGACCCAGTACTTC. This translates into CASSLWGGRETQYF.

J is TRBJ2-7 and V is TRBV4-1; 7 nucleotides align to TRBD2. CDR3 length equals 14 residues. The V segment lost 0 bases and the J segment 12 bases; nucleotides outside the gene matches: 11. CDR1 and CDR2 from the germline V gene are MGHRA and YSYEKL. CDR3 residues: CASSQDPAKLAVYF. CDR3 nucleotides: TGCGCCAGCAGCCAAGATCCTGCGAAGCTAGCGGTGTACTTC.

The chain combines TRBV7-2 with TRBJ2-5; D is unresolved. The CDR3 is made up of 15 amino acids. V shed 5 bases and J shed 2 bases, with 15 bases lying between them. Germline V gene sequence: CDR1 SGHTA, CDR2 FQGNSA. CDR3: CASSPTIRPQETQYF. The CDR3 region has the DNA TGTGCCAGCAGCCCGACCATCCGGCCTCAAGAGACCCAGTACTTC. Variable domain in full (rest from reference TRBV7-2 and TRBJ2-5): GAGVSQSPSNKVTEKGKDVELRCDPISGHTALYWYRQSLGQGLEFLIYFQGNSAPDKSGLPSDRFSAERTGGSVSTLTIQRTQQEDSAVYLCASSPTIRPQETQYFGPGTRLLVL.

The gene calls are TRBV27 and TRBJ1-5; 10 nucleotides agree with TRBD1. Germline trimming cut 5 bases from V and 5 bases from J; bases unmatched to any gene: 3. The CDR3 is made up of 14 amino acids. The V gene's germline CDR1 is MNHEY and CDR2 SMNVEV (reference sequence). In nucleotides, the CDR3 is TGTGCCAGCAGTCCGACAGGGGGCGATCAGCCCCAGCATTTT. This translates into CASSPTGGDQPQHF.

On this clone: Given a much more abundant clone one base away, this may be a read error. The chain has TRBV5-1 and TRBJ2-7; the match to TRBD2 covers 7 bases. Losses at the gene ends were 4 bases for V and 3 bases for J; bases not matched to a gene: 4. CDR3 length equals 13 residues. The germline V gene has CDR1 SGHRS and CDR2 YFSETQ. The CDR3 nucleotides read TGCGCCAGCAGCCACGGACTAGGCTACGAGCAGTACTTC. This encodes CASSHGLGYEQYF.

The CDR3 region has the DNA TGTGCCAGTAGCAGACCAGGGGCCAATGAGCAGTTCTTC. This encodes CASSRPGANEQFF. V is TRBV19 and J is TRBJ2-1, with a tentative D call TRBD1 (6 bases). Deletions cut 6 bases from V and 6 bases from J, with 12 bases between. The germline V gene has CDR1 LNHDA and CDR2 SQIVND (reference sequence). This CDR3 comprises 13 residues.

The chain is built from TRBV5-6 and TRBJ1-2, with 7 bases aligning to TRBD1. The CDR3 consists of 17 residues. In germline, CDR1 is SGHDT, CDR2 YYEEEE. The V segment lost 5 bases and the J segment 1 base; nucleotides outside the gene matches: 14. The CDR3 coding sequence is TGTGCCAGCAGGCGTTGGACGGGGGGACAGTTTAACTATGGCTACACCTTC. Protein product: CASRRWTGGQFNYGYTF. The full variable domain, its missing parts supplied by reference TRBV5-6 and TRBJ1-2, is DAGVTQSPTHLIKTRGQQVTLRCSPKSGHDTVSWYQQALGQGPQFIFQYYEEEERQRGNFPDRFSGHQFPNYSSELNVNALLLGDSALYLCASRRWTGGQFNYGYTFGSGTRLTVV.

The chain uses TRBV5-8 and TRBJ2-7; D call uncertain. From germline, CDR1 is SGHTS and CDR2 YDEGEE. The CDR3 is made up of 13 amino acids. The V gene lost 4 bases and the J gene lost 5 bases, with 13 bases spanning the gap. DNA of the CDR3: TGTGCCAGCAGCCTACCGGGTGACCACGAGCAGTACTTC. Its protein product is CASSLPGDHEQYF. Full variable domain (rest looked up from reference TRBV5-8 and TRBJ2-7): EAGVTQSPTHLIKTRGQQATLRCSPISGHTSVYWYQQALGLGLQFLLWYDEGEERNRGNFPPRFSGRQFPNYSSELNVNALELEDSALYLCASSLPGDHEQYFGPGTRLTVT.

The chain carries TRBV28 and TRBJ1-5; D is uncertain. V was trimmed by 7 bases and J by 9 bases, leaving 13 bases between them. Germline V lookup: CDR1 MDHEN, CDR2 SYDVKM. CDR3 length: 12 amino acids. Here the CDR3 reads CASTFSGRPQHF. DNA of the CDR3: TGTGCCAGCACTTTTTCGGGGAGGCCCCAGCATTTT.

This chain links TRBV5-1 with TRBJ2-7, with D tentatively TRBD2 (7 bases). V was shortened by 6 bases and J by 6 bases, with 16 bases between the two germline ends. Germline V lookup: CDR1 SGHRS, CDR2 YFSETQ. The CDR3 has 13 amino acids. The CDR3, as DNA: TGCGCCAGCACTCTCGGGGGGCCGGGCGAGCAGTACTTC. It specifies CASTLGGPGEQYF.

CDR3 sequence reads: CASSPGTGGSGVNQPQHF. CDR3 DNA sequence: TGTGCCAGCAGCCCCGGGACAGGGGGATCGGGGGTAAATCAGCCCCAGCATTTT. This sequence joins TRBV14 and TRBJ1-5, with 11 positions matching TRBD1. The CDR3 has 18 amino acids. The trim removed 4 bases at V and 4 bases at J, leaving 12 bases unmatched. Germline CDR1 is SGHDN and CDR2 is FVKESK.

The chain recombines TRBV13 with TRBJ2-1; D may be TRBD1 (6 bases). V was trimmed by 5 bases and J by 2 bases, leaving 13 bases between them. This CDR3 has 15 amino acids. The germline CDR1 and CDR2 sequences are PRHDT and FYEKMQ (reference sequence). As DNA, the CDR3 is TGTGCCAGCAGCCCCCGGACAGAGACCTACAATGAGCAGTTCTTC. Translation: CASSPRTETYNEQFF.

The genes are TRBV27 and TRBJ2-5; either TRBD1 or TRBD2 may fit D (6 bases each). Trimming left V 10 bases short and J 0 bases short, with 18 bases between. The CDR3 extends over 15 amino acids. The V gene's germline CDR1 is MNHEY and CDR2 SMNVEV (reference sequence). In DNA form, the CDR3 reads TGTGCCATTCTTTGGGGTGGGGGGCACCAAGAGACCCAGTACTTC. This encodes CAILWGGGHQETQYF.

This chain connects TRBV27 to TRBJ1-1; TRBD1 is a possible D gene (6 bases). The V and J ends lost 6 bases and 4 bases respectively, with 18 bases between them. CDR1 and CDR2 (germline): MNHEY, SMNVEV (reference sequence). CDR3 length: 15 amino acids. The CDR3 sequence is CASSLGRQGSTEAFF. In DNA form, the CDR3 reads TGTGCCAGCAGCCTAGGTAGGCAGGGGAGCACTGAAGCTTTCTTT.

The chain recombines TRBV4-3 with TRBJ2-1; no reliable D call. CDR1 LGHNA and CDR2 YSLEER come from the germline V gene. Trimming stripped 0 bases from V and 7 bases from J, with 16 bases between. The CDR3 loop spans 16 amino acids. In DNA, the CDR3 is TGCGCCAGCAGCCAAGATTTGACCGGGCTTCAAAATGAGCAGTTCTTC. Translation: CASSQDLTGLQNEQFF.

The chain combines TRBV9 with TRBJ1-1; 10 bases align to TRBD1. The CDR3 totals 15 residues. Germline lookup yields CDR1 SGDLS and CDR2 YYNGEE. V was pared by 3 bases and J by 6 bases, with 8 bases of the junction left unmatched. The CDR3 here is CASSGGQGGHAEAFF. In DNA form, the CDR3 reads TGTGCCAGCAGCGGAGGACAGGGGGGCCACGCTGAAGCTTTCTTT.